This T cell receptor beta chain was sequenced for a study of blood T cell repertoires in COVID-19 (dated by TCRdb to 2018 to 2020). General notes on the study: Collaborator samples came from the United States, Italy and Spain and covered acute and convalescent phases of COVID-19. The material from the prospective study consisted of cDNA or gDNA derived from T cells, B-cell-depleted T cells, or PBMCs. The dataset comprised deeply sampled blood TCRbeta repertoires from subjects exposed to, actively infected with, or recovered from COVID-19. The repertoires were released in a freely available public database intended as a resource for research on the immune response to SARS-CoV-2. Samples were obtained from the ongoing ImmuneRACE study (first 160 participants) and from over 1,000 subjects provided by 6 global collaborators. The sample metadata nearly always contained a de-identified subject ID, COVID-19 status, age in years and sex. Where HLA class I and class II types were available, the types were taken from metadata supplied by the sample provider, not from assay-based typing.

TCRbeta CDR3 regions were amplified from genomic DNA using the immunoSEQ Assay, a bias-controlled multiplex PCR. The original methods were these. The number of nucleated cells in each sample was estimated by amplification of reference gene primers within the assay. To quantify the absolute abundance of each unique TCRbeta CDR3 rearrangement, sequence reads were collapsed and filtered. For each sample, productive Simpson clonality was calculated as the square root of Simpson's diversity index across productive rearrangements. TCRdb limited this immuneACCESS table to in-frame rearrangements with V and J called. A share of clones is missing; checked studies link under half to unresolved V genes, and the rest is unexplained. Clone size and the V and J calls come from that table; the DNA yielded D and trimming. The sample table lists 150,000 to 200,000 clones, around 90% of them with a count of one. The ten largest account for about 6.7% of the sample.

Notes on this clone: It has no known antigen specificity. No clone much larger than this one lies a single base away; base qualities are absent.

The CDR3 contains 16 residues, cysteine and phenylalanine counted. Just CDR3 DNA is preserved here, 48 bases in frame from base 1. Relative to germline, V is missing 9 bases and J is missing 1 base, with 6 bases of the junction outside any gene match. Reading the germline V gene gives CDR1 SGHAT and CDR2 FQNNGV. Collaborating institutions collected whole blood in K2EDTA tubes following their own protocols. For TCRbeta analysis, collaborators shipped samples as frozen whole blood, isolated PBMCs, or DNA extracted from either of those sample types. General conclusions and limits of the study: The amount of clinical and demographic metadata varied by source and participant and was provided uncurated.

The TCR sequence derives from a man aged 35-49 years with acute or convalescent COVID-19. Specimen: peripheral blood. This chain is built from TRBV11-2 and TRBJ2-6; 10 nucleotides in the junction match TRBD1. Here is the DNA: TGTGCCAGTTCGGGACAGGGGTGGTCTGGGGCCAACGTCCTGACTTTC. The translation is CASSGQGWSGANVLTF.